The text below deals with one T cell receptor beta chain. The antigen remains undetermined. This record belongs to a study of cytomegalovirus exposure and HLA in healthy donors. The study's findings and limits: Further analysis was carried out later, and it showed several of the most significant clusters appearing linked to common viral pathogens. DRB1 had the most TCR associations and HLA-C the fewest, a later analysis found, with rates varying by HLA locus. The study listed about 150 cytomegalovirus-associated TCR beta chains.

PCR was performed using 60 Vbeta and 13 Jbeta primers. Sequenced by immunoSEQ multiplex PCR; TCRdb stores in-frame clones only, minus some. This sample's table has about 44,000 clones. The germline V gene has CDR1 SGHDN and CDR2 FVKESK. This CDR3 is built from 14 residues. V was shortened by 0 bases and J by 6 bases, with 11 bases between the two germline ends. This TCR came from a male donor in good health and CMV-seronegative. The V gene is TRBV14, the J gene TRBJ1-1; maybe TRBD1 (5 bases). Sample: PBMCs. Written as DNA, the CDR3 is TGTGCCAGCAGCCAAGAATTGCAGGGTGCTGAAGCTTTCTTT. Its translation: CASSQELQGAEAFF.